This T cell receptor beta chain came from a study of T-cell reconstitution after alpha-beta-depleted transplantation in children. Germline CDR1 and CDR2: LGHNA and YNFKEQ. V was trimmed by 3 bases and J by 7 bases, leaving 7 bases between them. The CDR3 sequence is 12 residues long. This sample's TCRbeta library carried unique molecular identifier barcodes. Each CDR3 protein is one row after TCRdb ran MiXCR on the PCR reads. The data contain about 400,000 distinct CDR3 sequences, about a fifth of them singletons. This clonotype came up a few times. The chain employs TRBV4-2 and TRBJ2-1; no definite D call. The sample was PBMCs from the stem cell graft donor, taken from the stem cell graft. The source is a human donor who donated a stem cell graft to a child with acute myeloid leukemia. CDR3 protein: CASSHQLNEQFF. The CDR3 bases are TGTGCCAGCAGCCACCAGCTTAATGAGCAGTTCTTC.